This TCR beta chain was identified during a study of blood T cell repertoires in COVID-19. Study as a whole: Collection of acute and convalescent COVID-19 samples took place in the United States, Italy and Spain.

The repertoire was sequenced with immunoSEQ multiplex PCR; TCRdb's copy has only in-frame clones and lacks some. The top ten hold about 1.8% of the sample, which has about 280,000 clones, nearly 90% seen once. This CDR3 comprises 20 residues. Trimming removed 0 bases from V and 3 bases from J; junction bases left unmatched: 19. CDR1 is LGHDT, CDR2 YNNKEL, per germline (reference sequence). This TCR came from a woman under 30 with acute COVID-19. The chain has TRBV3-1 (or the pseudogene TRBV3-2) and TRBJ2-7; 8 bases align to TRBD1. Input material: PBMCs or T cells enriched from blood (not recorded which). The CDR3 nucleotides read TGTGCCAGCAGCCAAGAGGAGAGGGCCGGACAGGGTTGGACTTGCTACGAGCAGTACTTC. Encoded protein: CASSQEERAGQGWTCYEQYF.